These T cell receptor beta chains were read from a single sample in a study of OX40 agonist ivuxolimab in advanced cancers. Data came from immunoSEQ multiplex PCR; TCRdb stores just in-frame clones and leaves some out. The table lists about 13,000 clones, more than 70% of them singletons. This sample comprised CD4+ or CD8+ T cells sorted from blood, obtained in a trial of the OX40 agonist ivuxolimab. These receptors were collected from an adult with an advanced solid tumor such as melanoma, head and neck, liver or kidney cancer. Each CDR3 is given with its conserved first and last residue. Fields, in order: V gene, D gene, clone size, J gene, CDR3 protein, CDR3 DNA. A D gene is named only where the DNA matches it firmly. Clone size is not always given. Where it is, it says once, few, many or a class for expanded clones.

TRBV4-2,-,-,TRBJ1-5,CASSQGNEGQPQHF,TGTGCCAGCAGCCAGGGGAACGAGGGGCAGCCCCAGCATTTT
TRBV11-2,-,-,TRBJ1-2,CASSLAVSDNYGYTF,TGTGCCAGCAGCTTAGCGGTCTCGGACAACTATGGCTACACCTTC
TRBV5-3,-,-,TRBJ2-2,CARSLGRGNAGELFF,TGTGCCAGAAGCTTAGGGAGGGGGAATGCCGGGGAGCTGTTTTTT
TRBV13,TRBD2,few,TRBJ2-7,CASSFGSGSYEQYF,TGTGCCAGCAGCTTTGGTAGCGGGAGCTACGAGCAGTACTTC
TRBV9,TRBD1,-,TRBJ1-2,CASTSRGGYTF,TGTGCCAGCACCTCCAGGGGGGGCTACACCTTC
TRBV6-6,TRBD1,-,TRBJ1-3,CASSYGDSRNTIYF,TGTGCCAGCAGTTACGGGGACAGTCGAAACACCATATATTTT
TRBV2,-,-,TRBJ2-3,CASSDLRDTQYF,TGTGCCAGCAGTGACTTGCGAGATACGCAGTATTTT
TRBV7-9,TRBD1,few,TRBJ1-2,CASSSMGTGAGGYTF,TGTGCCAGCAGCTCTATGGGGACAGGAGCGGGGGGCTACACCTTC
TRBV4-2,-,-,TRBJ1-6,CASSQDNRGPNSPLHF,TGTGCCAGCAGCCAAGATAACCGCGGTCCGAATTCACCCCTCCACTTT
TRBV11-2,-,once,TRBJ2-5,CASSLALGIEDQYF,TGTGCCAGCAGCTTAGCGTTAGGTATTGAGGACCAGTACTTC
TRBV5-6,TRBD1,-,TRBJ2-7,CASSLPGQGTYEQYF,TGTGCCAGCAGCTTACCGGGACAGGGAACCTACGAGCAGTACTTC
TRBV27,TRBD2,-,TRBJ2-1,CASSIGLASNEQFF,TGTGCCAGCAGCATCGGACTAGCTAGTAATGAGCAGTTCTTC
TRBV27,-,few,TRBJ2-2,CASREYTGELFF,TGTGCCAGCAGAGAGTACACCGGGGAGCTGTTTTTT
TRBV5-1,-,-,TRBJ2-1,CASSLEGHNEQFF,TGCGCCAGCAGCTTGGAGGGGCACAATGAGCAGTTCTTC
TRBV2,TRBD1,-,TRBJ2-7,CASSEGQGRSYEQYF,TGTGCCAGCAGTGAGGGACAGGGTAGATCCTACGAGCAGTACTTC
TRBV13,TRBD2,-,TRBJ2-1,CASSSTIGRGYNEQFF,TGTGCCAGCAGCTCGACGATAGGGAGGGGTTACAATGAGCAGTTCTTC
TRBV5-4,-,-,TRBJ2-4,CASSFRGGTQNIQYF,TGTGCCAGCAGCTTTCGCGGCGGAACCCAAAACATTCAGTACTTC
TRBV5-5,TRBD1,-,TRBJ1-4,CASSETGVNEKLFF,TGTGCCAGCAGCGAGACAGGGGTTAATGAAAAACTGTTTTTT
TRBV7-9,TRBD1,few,TRBJ2-5,CASSPIDGQGLVETQYF,TGTGCCAGCAGCCCAATTGACGGACAGGGATTGGTTGAGACCCAGTACTTC
TRBV13,TRBD2,-,TRBJ2-7,CASSPTSGSVNEQYF,TGTGCCAGCAGCCCTACTAGCGGGAGTGTGAACGAGCAGTACTTC
TRBV19,-,-,TRBJ2-7,CASSIAAGDSYEQYF,TGTGCCAGTAGTATTGCGGCAGGGGACTCCTACGAGCAGTACTTC
TRBV30,-,-,TRBJ1-6,CAWSVGVGSYNSPLHF,TGTGCCTGGAGTGTGGGAGTAGGCTCCTATAATTCACCCCTCCACTTT
TRBV11-2,-,-,TRBJ2-3,CASSFADTQYF,TGTGCCAGCAGCTTCGCAGATACGCAGTATTTT
TRBV5-5,TRBD1,-,TRBJ1-4,CASSLGQGSEKLFF,TGTGCCAGCAGCCTAGGACAGGGGTCTGAAAAACTGTTTTTT